The present T cell receptor (beta chain) was sequenced within a study of T cell responses to AZD1222 COVID-19 vaccine. For the study at large: Combined were second doses at about 4 or about 12 weeks.

Findings and limits, study-wide: Clonal diversity may have been underestimated in mostly white British donors. Two doses of AZD1222 preceded a rise in Spike-specific TCR breadth and depth. The study identified only a handful of AZD1222 recipients as seropositive at baseline.

Assay used: immunoSEQ multiplex PCR; TCRdb lists only in-frame clones, some missing. The profile shows some 55,000 clones, about 89% of them singletons. The V and J ends lost 5 bases and 6 bases respectively, with 18 bases between them. The CDR3 consists of 14 residues. From germline, CDR1 is SGDLS and CDR2 YYNGEE. A note on this clone: What it binds is unknown.

Source: peripheral blood, taken on day 0 of AZD1222 vaccination. The genes are TRBV9 and TRBJ2-7; D may correspond to TRBD1 or TRBD2 (5 bases each). The TCR was taken from an adult in good health. The DNA for the CDR3 is TGTGCCAGCAGTCGAGGGGACGACGGGTCCGAGCAGTACTTC. Translated, it gives CASSRGDDGSEQYF.